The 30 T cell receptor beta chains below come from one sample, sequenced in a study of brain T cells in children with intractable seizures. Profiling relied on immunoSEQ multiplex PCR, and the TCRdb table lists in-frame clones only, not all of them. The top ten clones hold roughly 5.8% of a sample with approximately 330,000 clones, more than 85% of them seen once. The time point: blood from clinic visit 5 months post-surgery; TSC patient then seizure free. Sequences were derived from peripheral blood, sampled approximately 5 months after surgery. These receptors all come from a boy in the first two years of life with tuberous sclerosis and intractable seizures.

The DNA for the CDR3 is TGTGCCAGTAGTAGCCCCGGGCTCGGCTACACCTTC. Translation: CASSSPGLGYTF. The chain carries TRBV19 and TRBJ1-2; D gene unclear. This CDR3 has 12 amino acids. Trimming shortened V by 4 bases and J by 8 bases, and 11 bases separated the two germline ends. Germline loops: CDR1 LNHDA, CDR2 SQIVND (reference sequence).

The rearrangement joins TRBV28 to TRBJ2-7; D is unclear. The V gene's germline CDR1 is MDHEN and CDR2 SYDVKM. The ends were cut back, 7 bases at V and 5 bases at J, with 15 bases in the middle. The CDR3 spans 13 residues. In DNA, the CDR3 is TGTGCCAGCACCGCATATATGGGCCACGAGCAGTACTTC. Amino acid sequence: CASTAYMGHEQYF.

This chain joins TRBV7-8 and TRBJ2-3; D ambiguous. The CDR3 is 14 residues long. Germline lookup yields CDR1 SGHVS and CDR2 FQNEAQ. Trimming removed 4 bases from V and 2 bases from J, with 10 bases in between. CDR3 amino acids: CASSSELYTDTQYF. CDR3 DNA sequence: TGTGCCAGCAGCTCGGAGCTATACACAGATACGCAGTATTTT.

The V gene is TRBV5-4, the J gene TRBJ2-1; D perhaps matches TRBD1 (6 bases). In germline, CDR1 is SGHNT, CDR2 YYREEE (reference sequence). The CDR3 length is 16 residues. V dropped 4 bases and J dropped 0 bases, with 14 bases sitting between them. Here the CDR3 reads CASSPPGQSSYNEQFF. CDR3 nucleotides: TGTGCCAGCAGCCCTCCGGGACAAAGCTCCTACAATGAGCAGTTCTTC.

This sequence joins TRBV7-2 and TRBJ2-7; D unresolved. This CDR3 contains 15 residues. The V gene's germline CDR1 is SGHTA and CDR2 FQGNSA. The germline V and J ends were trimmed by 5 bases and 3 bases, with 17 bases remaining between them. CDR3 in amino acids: CASSPLRQTFYEQYF. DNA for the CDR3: TGTGCCAGCAGCCCACTTCGGCAGACTTTCTACGAGCAGTACTTC. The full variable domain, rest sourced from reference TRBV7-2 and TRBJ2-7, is GAGVSQSPSNKVTEKGKDVELRCDPISGHTALYWYRQSLGQGLEFLIYFQGNSAPDKSGLPSDRFSAERTGGSVSTLTIQRTQQEDSAVYLCASSPLRQTFYEQYFGPGTRLTVT.

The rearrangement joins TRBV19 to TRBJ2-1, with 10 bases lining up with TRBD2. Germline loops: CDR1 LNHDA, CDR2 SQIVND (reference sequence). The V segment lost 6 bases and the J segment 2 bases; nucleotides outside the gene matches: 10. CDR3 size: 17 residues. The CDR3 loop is CASSISTSGRAYNEQFF. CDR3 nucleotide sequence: TGTGCCAGTAGCATTAGTACGAGCGGGAGGGCCTACAATGAGCAGTTCTTC. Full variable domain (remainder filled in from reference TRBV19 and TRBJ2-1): DGGITQSPKYLFRKEGQNVTLSCEQNLNHDAMYWYRQDPGQGLRLIYYSQIVNDFQKGDIAEGYSVSREKKESFPLTVTSAQKNPTAFYLCASSISTSGRAYNEQFFGPGTRLTVL.

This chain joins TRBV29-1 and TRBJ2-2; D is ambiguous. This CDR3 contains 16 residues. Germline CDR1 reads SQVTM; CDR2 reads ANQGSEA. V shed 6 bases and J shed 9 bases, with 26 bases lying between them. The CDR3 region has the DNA TGCAGCGTCGAACACCGTCCTAATTCGATGGGCCGGGAGCTGTTTTTT. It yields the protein CSVEHRPNSMGRELFF.

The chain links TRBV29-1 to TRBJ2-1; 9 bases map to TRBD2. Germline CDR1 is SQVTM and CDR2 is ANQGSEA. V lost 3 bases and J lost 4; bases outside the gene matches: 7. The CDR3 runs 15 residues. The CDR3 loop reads CSVDRSSGTYNEQFF. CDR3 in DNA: TGCAGCGTTGATCGATCTAGCGGGACTTACAATGAGCAGTTCTTC.

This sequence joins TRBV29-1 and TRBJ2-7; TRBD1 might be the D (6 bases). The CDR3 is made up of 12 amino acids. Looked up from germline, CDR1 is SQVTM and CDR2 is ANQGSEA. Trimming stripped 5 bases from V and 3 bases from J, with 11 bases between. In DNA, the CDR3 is TGCAGCGTTCGACAGGCTGGCTACGAGCAGTACTTC. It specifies CSVRQAGYEQYF.

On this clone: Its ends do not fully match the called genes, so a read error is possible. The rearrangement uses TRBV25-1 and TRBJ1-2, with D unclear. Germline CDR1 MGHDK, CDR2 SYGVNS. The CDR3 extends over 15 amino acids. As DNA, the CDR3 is TGTGCCGGCAGTGGATGGGCCGGCGCAGCCCATGGCTACACCTTC. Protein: CAGSGWAGAAHGYTF.

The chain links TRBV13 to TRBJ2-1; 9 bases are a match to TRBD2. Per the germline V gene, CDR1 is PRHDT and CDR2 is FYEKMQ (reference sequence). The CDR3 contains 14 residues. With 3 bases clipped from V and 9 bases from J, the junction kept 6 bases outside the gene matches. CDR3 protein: CASSFPGTSSEQFF. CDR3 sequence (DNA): TGTGCCAGCAGCTTCCCCGGGACTAGCAGTGAGCAGTTCTTC.

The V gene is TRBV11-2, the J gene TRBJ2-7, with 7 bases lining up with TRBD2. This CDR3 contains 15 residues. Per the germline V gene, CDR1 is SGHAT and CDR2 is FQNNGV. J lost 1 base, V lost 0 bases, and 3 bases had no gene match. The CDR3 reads CASSLEGGTSYEQYF. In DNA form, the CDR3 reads TGTGCCAGCAGCTTAGAGGGGGGGACGTCCTACGAGCAGTACTTC.

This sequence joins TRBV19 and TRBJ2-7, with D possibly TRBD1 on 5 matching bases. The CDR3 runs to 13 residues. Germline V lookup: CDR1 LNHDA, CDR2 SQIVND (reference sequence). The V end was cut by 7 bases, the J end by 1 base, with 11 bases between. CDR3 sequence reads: CASKGIRSYEQYF. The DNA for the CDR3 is TGTGCCAGTAAGGGGATCCGTTCCTACGAGCAGTACTTC. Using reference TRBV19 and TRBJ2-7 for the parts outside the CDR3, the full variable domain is DGGITQSPKYLFRKEGQNVTLSCEQNLNHDAMYWYRQDPGQGLRLIYYSQIVNDFQKGDIAEGYSVSREKKESFPLTVTSAQKNPTAFYLCASKGIRSYEQYFGPGTRLTVT.

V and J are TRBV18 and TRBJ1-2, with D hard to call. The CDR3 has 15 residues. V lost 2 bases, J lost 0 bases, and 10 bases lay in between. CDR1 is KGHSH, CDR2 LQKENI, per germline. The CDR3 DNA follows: TGTGCCAGCTCACCAGTGGGGAGGTCTAACTATGGCTACACCTTC. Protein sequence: CASSPVGRSNYGYTF.

The CDR3: CSASTADYYGYTF. The CDR3 bases are TGCAGTGCTAGTACAGCAGACTATTATGGCTACACCTTC. V and J are TRBV20-1 and TRBJ1-2; no firm D call. Germline loops: CDR1 DFQATT, CDR2 SNEGSKA (reference sequence). With 3 bases removed from V and 5 bases from J, the gap between germline ends came to 13 bases. CDR3 length: 13 residues.

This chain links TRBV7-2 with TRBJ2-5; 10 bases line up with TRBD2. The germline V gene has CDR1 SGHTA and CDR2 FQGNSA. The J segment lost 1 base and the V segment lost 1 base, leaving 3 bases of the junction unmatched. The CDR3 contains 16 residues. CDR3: CASSLGLAGPQETQYF. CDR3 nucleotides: TGTGCCAGCAGCTTAGGACTAGCGGGCCCCCAAGAGACCCAGTACTTC.

The CDR3 DNA sequence: TGTGCCAGCAGTTTTTTTTACCCAGGGAATTCAGGAAACACCATATATTTT. It encodes CASSFFYPGNSGNTIYF. The chain employs TRBV28 and TRBJ1-3; D might be TRBD1 (5 bases). The V end was cut by 3 bases, the J end by 4 bases, with 19 bases between. The length of the CDR3 is 17 residues. Germline V gene lookup returns CDR1 MDHEN and CDR2 SYDVKM. Complete variable domain (other parts from reference TRBV28 and TRBJ1-3): DVKVTQSSRYLVKRTGEKVFLECVQDMDHENMFWYRQDPGLGLRLIYFSYDVKMKEKGDIPEGYSVSREKKERFSLILESASTNQTSMYLCASSFFYPGNSGNTIYFGEGSWLTVV.

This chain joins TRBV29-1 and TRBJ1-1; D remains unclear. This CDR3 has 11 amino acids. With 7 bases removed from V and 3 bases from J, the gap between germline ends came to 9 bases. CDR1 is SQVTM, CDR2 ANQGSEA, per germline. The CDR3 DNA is TGCAGCGCTAAATGGGACACTGAAGCTTTCTTT. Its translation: CSAKWDTEAFF.

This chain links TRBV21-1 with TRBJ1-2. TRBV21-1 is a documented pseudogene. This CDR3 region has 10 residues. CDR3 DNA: TGTGCCAGCAGCCAGGCGGAGCAGGACTTC. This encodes CASSQAEQDF.

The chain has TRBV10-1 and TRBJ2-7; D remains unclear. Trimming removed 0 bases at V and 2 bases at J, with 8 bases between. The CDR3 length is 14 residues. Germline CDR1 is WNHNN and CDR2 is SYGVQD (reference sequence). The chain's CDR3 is CASSESGITYEQYF. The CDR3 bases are TGCGCCAGCAGTGAGTCTGGGATAACCTACGAGCAGTACTTC.

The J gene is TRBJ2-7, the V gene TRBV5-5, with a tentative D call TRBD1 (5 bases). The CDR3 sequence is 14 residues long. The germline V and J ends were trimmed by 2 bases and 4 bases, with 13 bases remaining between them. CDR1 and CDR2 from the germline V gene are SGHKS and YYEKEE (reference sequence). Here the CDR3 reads CASSLLQGTYEQYF. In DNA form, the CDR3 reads TGTGCCAGCAGCTTACTTCAGGGAACATACGAGCAGTACTTC. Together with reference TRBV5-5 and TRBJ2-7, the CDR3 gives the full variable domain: DAGVTQSPTHLIKTRGQQVTLRCSPISGHKSVSWYQQVLGQGPQFIFQYYEKEERGRGNFPDRFSARQFPNYSSELNVNALLLGDSALYLCASSLLQGTYEQYFGPGTRLTVT.

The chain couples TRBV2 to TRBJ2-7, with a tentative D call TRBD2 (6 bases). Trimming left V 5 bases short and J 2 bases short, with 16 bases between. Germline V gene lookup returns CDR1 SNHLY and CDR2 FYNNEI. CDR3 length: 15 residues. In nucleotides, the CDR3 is TGTGCCAGCAGTCGGTCGTCGGGAGCCCCCTACGAGCAGTACTTC. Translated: CASSRSSGAPYEQYF.

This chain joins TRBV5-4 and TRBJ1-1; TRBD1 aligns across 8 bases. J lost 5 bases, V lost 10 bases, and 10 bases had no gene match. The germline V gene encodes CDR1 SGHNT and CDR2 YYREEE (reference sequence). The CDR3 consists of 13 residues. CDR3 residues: CALRQGPVTEAFF. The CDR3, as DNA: TGTGCCCTAAGACAGGGGCCAGTGACTGAAGCTTTCTTT.

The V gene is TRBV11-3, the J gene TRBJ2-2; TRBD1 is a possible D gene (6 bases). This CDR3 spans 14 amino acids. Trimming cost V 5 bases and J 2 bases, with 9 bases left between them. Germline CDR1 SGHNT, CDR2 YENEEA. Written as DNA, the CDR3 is TGTGCCAGCAGCCCGGACAGAAACACCGGGGAGCTGTTTTTT. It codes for CASSPDRNTGELFF.

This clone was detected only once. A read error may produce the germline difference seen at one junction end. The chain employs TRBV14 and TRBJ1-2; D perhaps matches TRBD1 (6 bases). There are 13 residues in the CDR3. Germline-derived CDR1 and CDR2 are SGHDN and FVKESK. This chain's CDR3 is CASSRQDPYDYTF. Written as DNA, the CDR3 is TGTGCCAGCAGCCGACAGGATCCCTATGACTACACCTTC.

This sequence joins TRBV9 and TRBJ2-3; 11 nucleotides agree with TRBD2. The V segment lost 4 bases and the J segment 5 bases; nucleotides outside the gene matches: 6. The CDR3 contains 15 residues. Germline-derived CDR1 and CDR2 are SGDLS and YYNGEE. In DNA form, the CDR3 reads TGTGCCAGCAGCCCGCGACTAGCGGGAAGAGATACGCAGTATTTT. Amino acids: CASSPRLAGRDTQYF.

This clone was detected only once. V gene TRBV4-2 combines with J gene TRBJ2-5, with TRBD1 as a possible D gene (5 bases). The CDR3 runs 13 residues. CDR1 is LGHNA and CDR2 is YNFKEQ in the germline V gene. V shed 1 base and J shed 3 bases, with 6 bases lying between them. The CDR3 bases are TGTGCCAGCAGCCAAGGCAGGGAAGAGACCCAGTACTTC. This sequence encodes CASSQGREETQYF.

CDR3 loop: CASSRDRESREQFF. The CDR3 DNA is TGTGCCAGCAGCCGAGACAGGGAATCGCGTGAGCAGTTCTTC. The V call is TRBV6-5, the J call TRBJ2-1, with 7 bases identical to TRBD1. The CDR3 loop spans 14 amino acids. Germline lookup yields CDR1 MNHEY and CDR2 SVGAGI. V shed 6 bases, J shed 9 bases, and the junction held 11 bases outside the gene matches.

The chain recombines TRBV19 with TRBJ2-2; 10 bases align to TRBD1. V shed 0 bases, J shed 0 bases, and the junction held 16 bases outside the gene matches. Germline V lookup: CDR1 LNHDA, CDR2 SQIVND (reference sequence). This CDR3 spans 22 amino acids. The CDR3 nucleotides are TGTGCCAGTAGTATAGATCTTTCAAGGGACAGGGGAAATTACGCGAACACCGGGGAGCTGTTTTTT. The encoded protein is CASSIDLSRDRGNYANTGELFF.

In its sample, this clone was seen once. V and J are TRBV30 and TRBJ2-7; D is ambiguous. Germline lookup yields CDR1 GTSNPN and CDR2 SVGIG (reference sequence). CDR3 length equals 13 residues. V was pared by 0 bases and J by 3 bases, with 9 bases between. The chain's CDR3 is CAWSVNAFYEQYF. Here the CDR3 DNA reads TGTGCCTGGAGTGTGAACGCCTTCTACGAGCAGTACTTC.